This TCR beta chain stems from a study of beta chain features in type 1 diabetes. This clone was seen at least ten times. The sequenced template was cDNA made from the entire isolated RNA. Clones were sequenced by immunoSEQ multiplex PCR, and TCRdb holds only the in-frame ones, with some missing. Among some 500,000 clones, about an eighth were seen once, and the ten largest hold more than 0.045%. Germline CDR1 is MGHDK and CDR2 is SYGVNS. V shed 8 bases, J shed 5 bases, and the junction held 11 bases outside the gene matches. The CDR3 runs to 14 residues. Via CD45RO/CCR7/CD25/CD127/CD95/CD27, cells of the CD4+ naive, central memory, regulatory and stem cell-like memory subsets were sorted.

The sequence was obtained from a woman aged 18-30 years in good health. Material for sequencing was naive CD4+ T cells from blood. The rearrangement joins TRBV25-1 to TRBJ2-7; 8 bases line up with TRBD1. This chain's CDR3 is CASQSQGAMNEQYF. CDR3 nucleotides: TGTGCCAGCCAGTCCCAGGGGGCGATGAACGAGCAGTACTTC.